This entry lists 27 T cell receptor beta chains sequenced from one sample in a study of neoadjuvant anti-PD-1 for oral cavity cancer. Profiling relied on immunoSEQ multiplex PCR, and the TCRdb table lists in-frame clones only, not all of them. The profile shows roughly 36,000 clones, more than 35% of them singletons. Noted time point: after neoadjuvant nivolumab, at surgical resection. The sample in question was tumor tissue, obtained after nivolumab (anti-PD-1) treatment. These receptors were taken from a person between 40 and 85 years old with oral cavity squamous cell carcinoma.

This clone was seen more than once but under ten times. The chain is built from TRBV15 and TRBJ1-2, with 7 bases matching TRBD1. The germline V gene has CDR1 LNHNV and CDR2 YYDKDF (reference sequence). This CDR3 has 14 amino acids. Trimming removed 4 bases from V and 4 bases from J; junction bases left unmatched: 6. CDR3 amino acids: CATSMPTGSYGYTF. The CDR3 bases are TGTGCCACCAGCATGCCGACAGGGAGCTATGGCTACACCTTC.

This clone was observed a few times. This chain connects TRBV7-9 to TRBJ2-5; 8 nucleotides line up with TRBD1. After removal of 5 bases from V and 5 bases from J, the junction contained 7 bases not matched to a gene. The CDR3 is made up of 14 amino acids. CDR1 and CDR2 (germline): SEHNR, FQNEAQ (reference sequence). DNA for the CDR3: TGTGCCAGCAGCGTGGACAGGGACGGCGAGACCCAGTACTTC. It is translated as CASSVDRDGETQYF.

This clone was counted only a few times. Distinct nucleotide sequences in the sample also encode this CDR3. Written as DNA, the CDR3 is TGCAGCGTTGTACGGGACAGAAACACTGAAGCTTTCTTT. Translating it yields CSVVRDRNTEAFF. J is TRBJ1-1 and V is TRBV29-1; the match to TRBD1 covers 7 bases. The CDR3 runs to 13 residues. Trimming took 4 bases from V and 2 from J; bases not matched to a gene: 4. Germline loops: CDR1 SQVTM, CDR2 ANQGSEA. Full variable domain (remainder filled in from reference TRBV29-1 and TRBJ1-1): SAVISQKPSRDICQRGTSLTIQCQVDSQVTMMFWYRQQPGQSLTLIATANQGSEATYESGFVIDKFPISRPNLTFSTLTVSNMSPEDSSIYLCSVVRDRNTEAFFGQGTRLTVV.

This clone was seen a handful of times. The J gene is TRBJ2-1, the V gene TRBV28; no definite D call. V gave up 2 bases and J gave up 10 bases, with 0 bases separating them. Germline V gene sequence: CDR1 MDHEN, CDR2 SYDVKM. This CDR3 has 9 amino acids. CDR3 DNA: TGTGCCAGCAGTTTAGAGCAGTTCTTC. Translating it yields CASSLEQFF.

This clone was seen a handful of times. The CDR3 bases are TGTGCCAGTTCCCCAGGAGCCGCCGCCAATGAGCAGTTCTTC. Protein product: CASSPGAAANEQFF. This chain uses TRBV19 with TRBJ2-1; D remains ambiguous. V was clipped by 8 bases and J by 6 bases, with 17 bases between them. Germline V gene lookup returns CDR1 LNHDA and CDR2 SQIVND (reference sequence). The CDR3 runs to 14 residues. Together with reference TRBV19 and TRBJ2-1, the CDR3 gives the full variable domain: DGGITQSPKYLFRKEGQNVTLSCEQNLNHDAMYWYRQDPGQGLRLIYYSQIVNDFQKGDIAEGYSVSREKKESFPLTVTSAQKNPTAFYLCASSPGAAANEQFFGPGTRLTVL.

This clone came up a few times. The gene calls are TRBV7-3 and TRBJ2-2; D ambiguous. Germline CDR1 reads SGHTA; CDR2 reads FQGTGA. The germline V and J ends were trimmed by 1 base and 0 bases, with 9 bases remaining between them. The CDR3 extends over 16 amino acids. The CDR3, as DNA: TGTGCCAGCAGCTTAAATCCCTACGCGAACACCGGGGAGCTGTTTTTT. Its translation: CASSLNPYANTGELFF.

The chain employs TRBV7-9 and TRBJ2-3; D remains unclear. The CDR3 loop spans 12 amino acids. V was clipped by 5 bases and J by 5 bases, with 8 bases between them. CDR1 and CDR2 (germline): SEHNR, FQNEAQ (reference sequence). For the CDR3, the DNA is TGTGCCAGCAGCGCGCATTTAGATACGCAGTATTTT. It codes for CASSAHLDTQYF.

The CDR3 DNA follows: TGTGCCAGCAGCCCGGGACAGGGCCACGGCTACACCTTC. Amino acids: CASSPGQGHGYTF. The rearrangement uses TRBV6-6 and TRBJ1-2; TRBD1 matches at 9 bases. The V gene end was trimmed by 6 bases and the J gene end by 8 bases; junction bases not matched to a gene: 7. The CDR3 loop spans 13 amino acids. Germline CDR1 and CDR2: MNHNY and SVGAGI (reference sequence).

The rearrangement joins TRBV19 to TRBJ1-1; D is ambiguous. The CDR3 covers 16 residues. Germline CDR1 and CDR2: LNHDA and SQIVND (reference sequence). V lost 1 base to trimming and J lost 1 base, with 13 bases between them. The CDR3 here is CASSIGWEGGNTEAFF. The CDR3 DNA reads TGTGCCAGTAGTATAGGCTGGGAGGGCGGGAACACTGAAGCTTTCTTT.

The V call is TRBV6-1, the J call TRBJ2-3; D unclear. V lost 4 bases and J lost 1, with 12 bases in between. The CDR3 loop spans 15 amino acids. Germline assignment: CDR1 MNHNS and CDR2 SASEGT. CDR3 DNA: TGTGCCAGCAGTGGTTACTTTCGTGGCACAGATACGCAGTATTTT. Protein product: CASSGYFRGTDTQYF.

A word on this clone: This could be a read error, since a much larger clone is one nucleotide away. The sample contains more than one DNA sequence encoding this CDR3. The chain has TRBV5-1 and TRBJ2-7; maybe TRBD1 (6 bases). This CDR3 region has 13 residues. Germline V gives CDR1 SGHRS, CDR2 YFSETQ. The V end lost 5 bases, the J end lost 2 bases, and 11 bases lay between the germline ends. The CDR3 loop is CASRAGVAYEQYF. The CDR3 DNA is TGCGCCAGCAGGGCAGGGGTCGCCTACGAGCAGTACTTC.

V and J are TRBV19 and TRBJ1-5; D may be TRBD1 (5 bases). CDR3 length: 14 residues. Germline V lookup: CDR1 LNHDA, CDR2 SQIVND (reference sequence). Trimming took off 5 bases at V and 7 bases at J, with 15 bases between the two ends. For the CDR3, the DNA is TGTGCCAGTAGTCCTGGAGGTTGGGGCCAGCCCCAGCATTTT. It encodes CASSPGGWGQPQHF.

The sample holds many counts of this clone. The chain is built from TRBV27 and TRBJ2-7; 9 positions agree with TRBD1. From germline, CDR1 is MNHEY and CDR2 SMNVEV (reference sequence). The J segment lost 2 bases and the V segment lost 6 bases, leaving 5 bases of the junction unmatched. The CDR3 runs 14 residues. CDR3 region: CASRTGGHPYEQYF. In DNA, the CDR3 is TGTGCCAGCAGGACAGGGGGACACCCCTACGAGCAGTACTTC.

V usage is TRBV5-1 and J usage is TRBJ2-3, with D tentatively TRBD2 (6 bases). The CDR3 sequence is 15 residues long. Deletions cut 1 base from V and 1 base from J, with 10 bases between. Germline assignment: CDR1 SGHRS and CDR2 YFSETQ. CDR3 sequence reads: CASSLSGEGTDTQYF. The DNA of the CDR3 is TGCGCCAGCAGCTTGTCCGGGGAGGGCACAGATACGCAGTATTTT.

A word on this clone: Other DNA sequences of this sample code for an identical CDR3. The V call is TRBV27, the J call TRBJ2-5; no definite D call. Trimming stripped 3 bases from V and 5 bases from J, with 4 bases between. Germline V lookup: CDR1 MNHEY, CDR2 SMNVEV (reference sequence). There are 11 residues in the CDR3. The CDR3 sequence is CASSLGETQYF. CDR3 in DNA: TGTGCCAGCAGTTTGGGGGAGACCCAGTACTTC.

This clone was detected a few times. The rearrangement joins TRBV6-5 to TRBJ1-2; 7 bases match TRBD1. Per germline, CDR1 MNHEY and CDR2 SVGAGI. The CDR3 extends over 16 amino acids. J gave up 4 bases and V 2 bases, and 10 bases lay outside the gene matches. Here the CDR3 reads CASSYGDQGGLYGYTF. The DNA of the CDR3 is TGTGCCAGCAGTTACGGGGACCAGGGGGGGCTCTATGGCTACACCTTC.

J is TRBJ2-1 and V is TRBV12-5, with TRBD2 matching 14 bases. There are 17 residues in the CDR3. The germline V gene has CDR1 LGHNT and CDR2 FRNRAP. The trim removed 6 bases at V and 2 bases at J, leaving 6 bases unmatched. CDR3 in amino acids: CASGGLAGAFTYNEQFF. The CDR3 region has the DNA TGTGCTAGTGGGGGACTAGCGGGGGCCTTTACCTACAATGAGCAGTTCTTC.

The V call is TRBV6-5, the J call TRBJ1-2; a weak D match, TRBD1 (5 bases). Germline V gene data show CDR1 as MNHEY and CDR2 as SVGAGI. This CDR3 is built from 14 residues. V lost 7 bases to trimming and J lost 4 bases, with 16 bases between them. CDR3 loop: CASTPRGVGYGYTF. The CDR3 bases are TGTGCCAGCACCCCTCGGGGGGTTGGCTATGGCTACACCTTC.

In its sample, this clone was seen many times. V gene TRBV27 combines with J gene TRBJ1-2; 11 positions agree with TRBD1. Looked up from germline, CDR1 is MNHEY and CDR2 is SMNVEV (reference sequence). The CDR3 loop spans 14 amino acids. J was trimmed by 7 bases and V by 4 bases; bases with no gene match: 5. CDR3 protein: CASSSTGTGGGYTF. The CDR3 nucleotides read TGTGCCAGCAGTTCAACCGGGACAGGGGGTGGCTACACCTTC.

V is TRBV5-4 and J is TRBJ1-2; maybe TRBD1 (6 bases). The CDR3 runs to 16 residues. Looked up from germline, CDR1 is SGHNT and CDR2 is YYREEE (reference sequence). V lost 4 bases and J 1 base, leaving 17 bases between the germline ends. The CDR3 reads CASSRGEGHNNYGYTF. CDR3 bases: TGTGCCAGCAGCAGAGGGGAGGGACACAATAACTATGGCTACACCTTC.

The gene calls are TRBV27 and TRBJ2-3; the D is unclear. Trimming removed 5 bases at V and 5 bases at J, with 5 bases between. CDR1 is MNHEY, CDR2 SMNVEV, per germline (reference sequence). The CDR3 spans 11 residues. CDR3 in DNA: TGTGCCAGCAGTCGACTAGATACGCAGTATTTT. It specifies CASSRLDTQYF.

The chain couples TRBV11-3 to TRBJ2-3; 8 nucleotides align to TRBD2. CDR1 is SGHNT and CDR2 is YENEEA in the germline V gene. V dropped 2 bases and J dropped 1; count of bases not matched to a gene: 2. This CDR3 is 15 amino acids long. CDR3 in DNA: TGTGCCAGCAGCTTACGAGCGGGAGGCACAGATACGCAGTATTTT. Its translation: CASSLRAGGTDTQYF. The full variable domain, its missing parts supplied by reference TRBV11-3 and TRBJ2-3, is EAGVVQSPRYKIIEKKQPVAFWCNPISGHNTLYWYLQNLGQGPELLIRYENEEAVDDSQLPKDRFSAERLKGVDSTLKIQPAELGDSAVYLCASSLRAGGTDTQYFGPGTRLTVL.

The V gene is TRBV11-3, the J gene TRBJ2-7; either TRBD1 or TRBD2 may fit D (6 bases each). Germline CDR1 SGHNT, CDR2 YENEEA. The CDR3 loop spans 13 amino acids. Between the trimmed V and J ends, which lost 5 bases and 4 bases, there was a span of 12 bases. The CDR3 region is CASSEGGGYEQYF. The CDR3 DNA reads TGTGCCAGCAGCGAAGGAGGGGGATACGAGCAGTACTTC.

This clone was detected only a few times. This chain connects TRBV2 to TRBJ2-3; no definite D call. This CDR3 has 13 residues. Trimming removed 4 bases from V and 2 bases from J, with 7 bases in between. Germline V gene data show CDR1 as SNHLY and CDR2 as FYNNEI. The CDR3 DNA reads as TGTGCCAGCAGTGGAAGAGTCACAGATACGCAGTATTTT. It yields the protein CASSGRVTDTQYF.

The chain combines TRBV2 with TRBJ1-1; tentative D call: TRBD1 (5 bases). Per the germline V gene, CDR1 is SNHLY and CDR2 is FYNNEI. This CDR3 has 16 residues. V was shortened by 5 bases and J by 5 bases, with 21 bases between the two germline ends. CDR3 nucleotides: TGTGCCAGCAGTCCCCTCTTCGTTGACAGTGAAACTGAAGCTTTCTTT. This encodes CASSPLFVDSETEAFF.

This clone was seen only once. V gene TRBV29-1 combines with J gene TRBJ2-1, with 8 bases matching TRBD1. Germline CDR1 reads SQVTM; CDR2 reads ANQGSEA. The V gene end was trimmed by 4 bases and the J gene end by 4 bases; junction bases not matched to a gene: 3. This CDR3 spans 13 amino acids. In nucleotides, the CDR3 is TGCAGCGTTGGGACAGGGATGTACAATGAGCAGTTCTTC. Its protein product is CSVGTGMYNEQFF.

This chain joins TRBV2 and TRBJ1-5; D remains ambiguous. The CDR3 is 15 residues long. V was pared by 4 bases and J by 4 bases, with 14 bases between. Per the germline V gene, CDR1 is SNHLY and CDR2 is FYNNEI. This CDR3 is CASSGWTGGNQPQHF. In DNA, the CDR3 is TGTGCCAGCAGTGGGTGGACCGGAGGAAATCAGCCCCAGCATTTT. The full variable domain, its missing parts supplied by reference TRBV2 and TRBJ1-5, is EPEVTQTPSHQVTQMGQEVILRCVPISNHLYFYWYRQILGQKVEFLVSFYNNEISEKSEIFDDQFSVERPDGSNFTLKIRSTKLEDSAMYFCASSGWTGGNQPQHFGDGTRLSIL.